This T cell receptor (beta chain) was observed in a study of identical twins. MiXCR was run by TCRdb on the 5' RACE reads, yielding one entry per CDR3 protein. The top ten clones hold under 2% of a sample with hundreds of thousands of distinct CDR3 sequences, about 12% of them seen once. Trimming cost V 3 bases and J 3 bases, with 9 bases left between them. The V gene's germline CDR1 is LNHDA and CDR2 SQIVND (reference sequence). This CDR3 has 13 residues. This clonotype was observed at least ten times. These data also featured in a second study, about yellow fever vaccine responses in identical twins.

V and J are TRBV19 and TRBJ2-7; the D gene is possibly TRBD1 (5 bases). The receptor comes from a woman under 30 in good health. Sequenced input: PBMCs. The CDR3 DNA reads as TGTGCCAGTAGTATCACAGGAAACTACGAGCAGTACTTC. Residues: CASSITGNYEQYF.